This TCR beta chain was captured by sequencing in a study of cytomegalovirus exposure and HLA in healthy donors. Study observations and caveats: Many donors carried some public TCRs, although rarity characterized most TCR sequences.

60 Vbeta and 13 Jbeta primers were used in PCR. Here immunoSEQ multiplex PCR was the method, and the copy in TCRdb shows in-frame clones only, minus some. Here the sample spans about 180,000 clones, 60% to 85% being singletons. About this clone itself: Its antigen is as yet unknown.

The sequencing input was PBMCs. The receptor's source is a woman aged 45-65 years in good health and CMV-seropositive.

The CDR3 spells CASSPRGGANNEQFF. Written as DNA, the CDR3 is TGTGCCAGCAGCCCTCGGGGGGGCGCCAACAATGAGCAGTTCTTC. This chain uses TRBV5-4 with TRBJ2-1; 8 bases line up with TRBD2. This CDR3 has 15 amino acids. Germline CDR1 reads SGHNT; CDR2 reads YYREEE (reference sequence). V was clipped by 4 bases and J by 5 bases; unmatched bases: 8. Variable domain in full (rest from reference TRBV5-4 and TRBJ2-1): ETGVTQSPTHLIKTRGQQVTLRCSSQSGHNTVSWYQQALGQGPQFIFQYYREEENGRGNFPPRFSGLQFPNYSSELNVNALELDDSALYLCASSPRGGANNEQFFGPGTRLTVL.